The 27 T cell receptor beta chains reported below all come from one sample, sequenced in a study of shared T cell receptors in the human thymus. Assay: immunoSEQ multiplex PCR; the TCRdb copy retains only in-frame clones and omits some. The profile shows about 380,000 clones, over 90% of them singletons. The material sequenced was thymocytes. These receptors were obtained from a human donor.

This clone was detected once. This CDR3 reads CASSPVLGQHTEAFF. The CDR3 DNA reads TGTGCCAGCTCACCTGTCCTGGGACAACACACTGAAGCTTTCTTT. This sequence joins TRBV18 and TRBJ1-1, with D perhaps TRBD1 (6 bases). The CDR3 has 15 residues. Germline lookup yields CDR1 KGHSH and CDR2 LQKENI. V was shortened by 3 bases and J by 3 bases, with 14 bases between the two germline ends.

The chain carries TRBV27 and TRBJ2-2; 8 positions agree with TRBD1. Germline assignment: CDR1 MNHEY and CDR2 SMNVEV (reference sequence). The CDR3 length is 15 residues. V was pared by 10 bases and J by 1 base, with 8 bases of the junction left unmatched. The chain's CDR3 is CATFLGTGNTGELFF. CDR3 DNA sequence: TGTGCCACCTTCCTCGGGACAGGGAACACCGGGGAGCTGTTTTTT.

This chain uses TRBV2 with TRBJ2-2, with D possibly TRBD2 on 5 matching bases. Germline CDR1 reads SNHLY; CDR2 reads FYNNEI. The V end lost 7 bases, the J end lost 1 base, and 10 bases lay between the germline ends. The CDR3 runs to 14 residues. CDR3 region: CASNERQNTGELFF. CDR3 nucleotides: TGTGCCAGCAATGAGCGGCAGAACACCGGGGAGCTGTTTTTT.

V and J are TRBV5-6 and TRBJ2-1, with 10 positions matching TRBD2. The CDR3 is 14 amino acids. The J segment lost 9 bases and the V segment lost 2 bases, leaving 5 bases of the junction unmatched. Per the germline V gene, CDR1 is SGHDT and CDR2 is YYEEEE. CDR3 DNA sequence: TGTGCCAGCAGCTTCCTAGCGGGAGACAGTGAGCAGTTCTTC. This gives the protein CASSFLAGDSEQFF.

The rearrangement links TRBV7-3 to TRBJ2-1; 10 bases match TRBD2. This CDR3 contains 16 residues. The V and J ends lost 0 bases and 3 bases, in that order; junction bases with no gene match: 2. Germline values: CDR1 SGHTA, CDR2 FQGTGA. This chain's CDR3 is CASSLTSGRFYNEQFF. The CDR3 DNA reads TGTGCCAGCAGCTTAACTAGCGGGAGGTTCTACAATGAGCAGTTCTTC.

V is TRBV18 and J is TRBJ1-3, with D unclear. The germline V gene has CDR1 KGHSH and CDR2 LQKENI. Trimming stripped 4 bases from V and 0 bases from J, with 16 bases between. The CDR3 runs to 17 residues. This CDR3 reads CASSLGPLHFSGNTIYF. In DNA form, the CDR3 reads TGTGCCAGCTCACTTGGCCCGTTACACTTCTCTGGAAACACCATATATTTT. Filled out from reference TRBV18 and TRBJ1-3, the complete variable domain reads NAGVMQNPRHLVRRRGQEARLRCSPMKGHSHVYWYRQLPEEGLKFMVYLQKENIIDESGMPKERFSAEFPKEGPSILRIQQVVRGDSAAYFCASSLGPLHFSGNTIYFGEGSWLTVV.

This clone was detected only a few times. The chain has TRBV6-5 and TRBJ1-1, with TRBD1 as a possible D gene (5 bases). This CDR3 region has 15 residues. Germline V gene lookup returns CDR1 MNHEY and CDR2 SVGAGI. V lost 6 bases, J lost 1 base, and 15 bases lay in between. The CDR3 DNA follows: TGTGCCAGCAGGCCCGGGACGGGGAAGAACACTGAAGCTTTCTTT. This codes for CASRPGTGKNTEAFF.

This chain uses TRBV27 with TRBJ2-1; TRBD1 agrees at 8 bases. V lost 4 bases to trimming and J lost 15 bases; unmatched junction nucleotides: 8. The CDR3 runs 12 residues. The V gene's germline CDR1 is MNHEY and CDR2 SMNVEV (reference sequence). The CDR3 bases are TGTGCCAGCAGTTCATACGGACAGGGATGGTTCTTC. Protein sequence: CASSSYGQGWFF.

The V call is TRBV7-2, the J call TRBJ2-3; TRBD2 matches at 7 bases. Germline loops: CDR1 SGHTA, CDR2 FQGNSA. Unmatched junction bases numbered 6, after V lost 1 base and J lost 2 bases. This CDR3 has 16 residues. In DNA, the CDR3 is TGTGCCAGCAGCTTAGAAGTGCGGGAGCCCACAGATACGCAGTATTTT. Its translation is CASSLEVREPTDTQYF.

The chain is built from TRBV5-5 and TRBJ2-3; D gene ambiguous. The germline V and J ends were trimmed by 4 bases and 3 bases, with 12 bases remaining between them. Germline-derived CDR1 and CDR2 are SGHKS and YYEKEE (reference sequence). This CDR3 region has 14 residues. In DNA, the CDR3 is TGTGCCAGCAGCCTAGATCATCAGACAGATACGCAGTATTTT. Encoded protein: CASSLDHQTDTQYF.

The J gene is TRBJ2-3, the V gene TRBV28, with 8 bases aligning to TRBD2. This CDR3 is built from 18 residues. The junction had 17 bases not matched to a gene; V was cut back by 2 bases and J by 7 bases. In germline, CDR1 is MDHEN, CDR2 SYDVKM. The CDR3 sequence is CASSLGPGGGPLLYTQYF. CDR3 nucleotide sequence: TGTGCCAGCAGTTTAGGCCCGGGCGGGGGGCCTCTACTATATACGCAGTATTTT.

The chain employs TRBV6-4 and TRBJ2-1, with a weak D call TRBD2 (5 bases). Per the germline V gene, CDR1 is MRHNA and CDR2 is SNTAGT. Between the trimmed V and J ends, which lost 4 bases and 0 bases, there was a span of 13 bases. This CDR3 has 16 residues. This CDR3 reads CASSASGNSSYNEQFF. DNA for the CDR3: TGTGCCAGCAGTGCCTCGGGGAATAGCTCCTACAATGAGCAGTTCTTC.

The chain recombines TRBV11-2 with TRBJ2-5, with TRBD2 matching over 7 bases. This CDR3 contains 19 residues. The V and J ends lost 1 base and 5 bases, in that order; junction bases with no gene match: 19. Germline assignment: CDR1 SGHAT and CDR2 FQNNGV. CDR3 in amino acids: CASSLVWEGKGLSWETQYF. CDR3 bases: TGTGCCAGCAGCTTAGTGTGGGAGGGGAAAGGCTTGTCCTGGGAGACCCAGTACTTC.

The rearrangement joins TRBV5-4 to TRBJ2-2, with D tentatively TRBD1 or TRBD2 (5 bases each). Germline values: CDR1 SGHNT, CDR2 YYREEE (reference sequence). The CDR3 length is 13 residues. Trimming pared 7 bases from V and 2 bases from J, leaving 9 bases between. The CDR3 nucleotides read TGTGCCAGCCCGGGACCTAACACCGGGGAGCTGTTTTTT. It is translated as CASPGPNTGELFF.

Comment on this clone: Within the sample, other DNA sequences also encode this same CDR3. The chain uses TRBV2 and TRBJ2-1; 11 nucleotides line up with TRBD2. Per germline, CDR1 SNHLY and CDR2 FYNNEI. After removal of 8 bases from V and 1 base from J, the junction contained 1 base not matched to a gene. This CDR3 contains 14 residues. The CDR3 DNA reads TGTGCCAGCCTAGCGGGAGGATCCTACAATGAGCAGTTCTTC. Its protein product is CASLAGGSYNEQFF.

This chain connects TRBV4-2 to TRBJ1-1; no clear D. The germline V gene has CDR1 LGHNA and CDR2 YNFKEQ. The CDR3 has 15 residues. V dropped 2 bases and J dropped 0 bases, with 10 bases sitting between them. The CDR3 region is CASSQSRTLNTEAFF. As DNA, the CDR3 is TGTGCCAGCAGCCAATCAAGGACTCTGAACACTGAAGCTTTCTTT.

The rearrangement uses TRBV7-9 and TRBJ2-7; tentatively, D is TRBD2 (5 bases). V lost 2 bases and J 4 bases, leaving 12 bases between the germline ends. Germline CDR1 reads SEHNR; CDR2 reads FQNEAQ (reference sequence). The CDR3 has 14 amino acids. In DNA form, the CDR3 reads TGTGCCAGCAGCTTAACCGGACGGGGTTACGAGCAGTACTTC. This translates into CASSLTGRGYEQYF.

The rearrangement uses TRBV5-1 and TRBJ2-1; D is perhaps TRBD2 (5 bases). The CDR3 has 18 residues. Germline V gene sequence: CDR1 SGHRS, CDR2 YFSETQ. Trimming took off 4 bases at V and 0 bases at J, with 20 bases between the two ends. The CDR3 DNA sequence: TGCGCCAGCAGCGTAGAAGGCAGGTTAGGGAGCTCCTACAATGAGCAGTTCTTC. It specifies CASSVEGRLGSSYNEQFF. Full variable domain (outside the CDR3, taken from reference TRBV5-1 and TRBJ2-1): KAGVTQTPRYLIKTRGQQVTLSCSPISGHRSVSWYQQTPGQGLQFLFEYFSETQRNKGNFPGRFSGRQFSNSRSEMNVSTLELGDSALYLCASSVEGRLGSSYNEQFFGPGTRLTVL.

This chain links TRBV29-1 with TRBJ1-1, with 7 bases identical to TRBD1. The CDR3 is 12 residues long. Germline V gene lookup returns CDR1 SQVTM and CDR2 ANQGSEA. Trimming removed 3 bases from V and 6 bases from J; junction bases left unmatched: 4. DNA of the CDR3: TGCAGCGTTGAGCAGGGGGTCCCTGAAGCTTTCTTT. Its translation: CSVEQGVPEAFF. Full variable domain (outside the CDR3, taken from reference TRBV29-1 and TRBJ1-1): SAVISQKPSRDICQRGTSLTIQCQVDSQVTMMFWYRQQPGQSLTLIATANQGSEATYESGFVIDKFPISRPNLTFSTLTVSNMSPEDSSIYLCSVEQGVPEAFFGQGTRLTVV.

V and J are TRBV4-1 and TRBJ2-7; D gene unclear. There are 13 residues in the CDR3. In germline, CDR1 is MGHRA, CDR2 YSYEKL. V lost 0 bases and J 6 bases, leaving 9 bases between the germline ends. The CDR3 sequence: CASSQDLTSEQYF. DNA of the CDR3: TGCGCCAGCAGCCAAGATCTTACCTCCGAGCAGTACTTC.

The chain employs TRBV11-2 and TRBJ2-2, with TRBD1 matching over 8 bases. Germline lookup yields CDR1 SGHAT and CDR2 FQNNGV. The junction had 10 bases not matched to a gene; V was cut back by 5 bases and J by 2 bases. CDR3 size: 17 residues. The chain's CDR3 is CASSPGQGPRNTGELFF. The CDR3 DNA follows: TGTGCCAGCAGCCCAGGACAGGGCCCACGTAACACCGGGGAGCTGTTTTTT.

The rearrangement links TRBV12-5 to TRBJ2-3, with 9 bases aligning to TRBD2. Per the germline V gene, CDR1 is LGHNT and CDR2 is FRNRAP. This CDR3 is 17 amino acids long. V lost 0 bases, J lost 3 bases, and 7 bases stayed unmatched. The CDR3 DNA reads as TGTGCTAGTGGTTTGGTGCTGACTAGCGGAAGGACAGATACGCAGTATTTT. Protein: CASGLVLTSGRTDTQYF.

The chain recombines TRBV25-1 with TRBJ2-5; TRBD2 aligns across 8 bases. The V gene's germline CDR1 is MGHDK and CDR2 SYGVNS. The CDR3 extends over 16 amino acids. V gave up 3 bases and J gave up 2 bases; unmatched junction bases: 8. The CDR3 reads CASSDKRELQQETQYF. In DNA, the CDR3 is TGTGCCAGCAGTGATAAGCGGGAGCTCCAACAAGAGACCCAGTACTTC.

This clone came up a few times. The genes are TRBV27 and TRBJ1-1; D unclear. The germline V gene has CDR1 MNHEY and CDR2 SMNVEV (reference sequence). This CDR3 has 15 residues. V dropped 6 bases and J dropped 1 base, with 15 bases sitting between them. The CDR3 loop reads CASRHIWTANTEAFF. CDR3 in DNA: TGTGCCAGCAGACATATATGGACGGCGAACACTGAAGCTTTCTTT.

The chain has TRBV28 and TRBJ1-4; possibly TRBD1 for D (5 bases). V was shortened by 6 bases and J by 7 bases, with 21 bases between the two germline ends. CDR3 length: 16 residues. Germline V gene sequence: CDR1 MDHEN, CDR2 SYDVKM. In DNA form, the CDR3 reads TGTGCCAGCAGATCCGGGACCCCAGTCGTAGGTGAAAAACTGTTTTTT. This translates into CASRSGTPVVGEKLFF. Using reference TRBV28 and TRBJ1-4 for the parts outside the CDR3, the full variable domain is DVKVTQSSRYLVKRTGEKVFLECVQDMDHENMFWYRQDPGLGLRLIYFSYDVKMKEKGDIPEGYSVSREKKERFSLILESASTNQTSMYLCASRSGTPVVGEKLFFGSGTQLSVL.

J is TRBJ2-7 and V is TRBV5-6; D is perhaps TRBD1 (6 bases). The CDR3 totals 14 residues. The ends were cut back, 1 base at V and 4 bases at J, with 12 bases in the middle. CDR1 SGHDT and CDR2 YYEEEE come from the germline V gene. Written as DNA, the CDR3 is TGTGCCAGCAGCTTGTCAGGGGATAGTTACGAGCAGTACTTC. This gives the protein CASSLSGDSYEQYF. Together with reference TRBV5-6 and TRBJ2-7, the CDR3 gives the full variable domain: DAGVTQSPTHLIKTRGQQVTLRCSPKSGHDTVSWYQQALGQGPQFIFQYYEEEERQRGNFPDRFSGHQFPNYSSELNVNALLLGDSALYLCASSLSGDSYEQYFGPGTRLTVT.

The rearrangement uses TRBV19 and TRBJ2-1, with D perhaps TRBD2 (6 bases). The germline V and J ends were trimmed by 1 base and 0 bases, with 10 bases remaining between them. The CDR3 extends over 16 amino acids. Germline lookup yields CDR1 LNHDA and CDR2 SQIVND (reference sequence). The CDR3, as DNA: TGTGCCAGTAGTATAGTGGGGGGTTACTCCTACAATGAGCAGTTCTTC. Amino acid sequence: CASSIVGGYSYNEQFF.